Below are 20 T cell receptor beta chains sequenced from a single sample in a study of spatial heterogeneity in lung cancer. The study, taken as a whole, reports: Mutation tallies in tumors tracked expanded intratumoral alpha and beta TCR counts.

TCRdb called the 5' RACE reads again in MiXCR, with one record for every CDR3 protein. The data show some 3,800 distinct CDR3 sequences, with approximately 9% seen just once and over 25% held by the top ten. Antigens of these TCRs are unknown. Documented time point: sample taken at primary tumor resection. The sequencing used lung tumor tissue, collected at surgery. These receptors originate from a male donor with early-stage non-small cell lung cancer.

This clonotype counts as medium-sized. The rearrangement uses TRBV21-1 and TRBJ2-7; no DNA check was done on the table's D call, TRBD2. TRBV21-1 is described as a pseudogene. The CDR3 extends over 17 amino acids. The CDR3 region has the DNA TGTGCCAGCAGCAAATACCCTAGCGGAAAGGGTCCTTCCGAGCAGTACTTC. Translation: CASSKYPSGKGPSEQYF.

This chain's CDR3 is CSGGTSGYNEQFF. The CDR3 region has the DNA TGCAGCGGGGGGACTAGCGGATACAATGAGCAGTTCTTC. The chain carries TRBV29-1 and TRBJ2-1; 11 bases fit TRBD2. The CDR3 length is 13 residues. CDR1 is SQVTM, CDR2 ANQGSEA, per germline. V lost 7 bases to trimming and J lost 4 bases; unmatched junction nucleotides: 3.

CDR3 sequence (DNA): TGTGCCAGCAGCCCGGGACTTCGCACAGATACGCAGTATTTT. Encoded protein: CASSPGLRTDTQYF. This rearrangement joins TRBV27 to TRBJ2-3; tentatively, D is TRBD2 (6 bases). V lost 6 bases and J lost 1, with 11 bases in between. Germline V gene data show CDR1 as MNHEY and CDR2 as SMNVEV (reference sequence). The CDR3 is 14 amino acids.

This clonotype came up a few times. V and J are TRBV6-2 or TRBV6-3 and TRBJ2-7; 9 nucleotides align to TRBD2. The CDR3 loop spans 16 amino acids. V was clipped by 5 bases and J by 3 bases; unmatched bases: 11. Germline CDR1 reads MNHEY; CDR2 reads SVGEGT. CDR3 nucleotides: TGTGCCAGCAGTCAAACCCGGCGGGAGGGATTCTACGAGCAGTACTTC. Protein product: CASSQTRREGFYEQYF.

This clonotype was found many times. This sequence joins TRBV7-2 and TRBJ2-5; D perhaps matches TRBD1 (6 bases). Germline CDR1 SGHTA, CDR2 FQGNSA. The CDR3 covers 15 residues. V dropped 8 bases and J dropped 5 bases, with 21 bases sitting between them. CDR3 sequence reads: CASVVTGGTMETQYF. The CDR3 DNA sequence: TGTGCCAGCGTAGTTACTGGGGGCACGATGGAGACCCAGTACTTC.

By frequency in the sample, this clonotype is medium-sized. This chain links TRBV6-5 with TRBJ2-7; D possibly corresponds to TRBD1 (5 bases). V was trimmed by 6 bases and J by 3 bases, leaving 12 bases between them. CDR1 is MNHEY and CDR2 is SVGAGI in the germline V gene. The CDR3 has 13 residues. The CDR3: CASRKGQDYEQYF. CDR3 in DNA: TGTGCCAGCAGAAAGGGGCAGGACTACGAGCAGTACTTC.

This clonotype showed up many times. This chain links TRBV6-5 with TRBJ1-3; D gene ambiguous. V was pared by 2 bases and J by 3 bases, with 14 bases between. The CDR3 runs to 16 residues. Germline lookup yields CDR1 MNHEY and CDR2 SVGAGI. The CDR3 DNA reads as TGTGCCAGCAGTTACCGCAGAGGGTTGGTTGGAAACACCATATATTTT. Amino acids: CASSYRRGLVGNTIYF.

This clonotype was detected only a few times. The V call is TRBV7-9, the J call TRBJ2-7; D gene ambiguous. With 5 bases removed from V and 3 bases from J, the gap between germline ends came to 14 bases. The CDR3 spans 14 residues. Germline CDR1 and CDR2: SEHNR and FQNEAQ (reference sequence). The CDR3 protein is CASSPFPAGYEQYF. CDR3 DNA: TGTGCCAGCAGCCCATTTCCGGCTGGCTACGAGCAGTACTTC.

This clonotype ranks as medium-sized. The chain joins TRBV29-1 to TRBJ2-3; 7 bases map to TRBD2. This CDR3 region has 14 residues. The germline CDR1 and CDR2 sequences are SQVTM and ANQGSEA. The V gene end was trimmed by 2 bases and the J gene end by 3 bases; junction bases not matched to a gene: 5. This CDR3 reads CSVEKAGSTDTQYF. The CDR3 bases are TGCAGCGTTGAAAAAGCGGGAAGTACAGATACGCAGTATTTT.

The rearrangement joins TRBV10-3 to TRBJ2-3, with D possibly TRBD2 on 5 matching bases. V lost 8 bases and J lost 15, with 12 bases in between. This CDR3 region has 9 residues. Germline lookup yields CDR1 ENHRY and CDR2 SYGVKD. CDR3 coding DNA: TGTGCCATCGTTAGAGGGAGATATTTT. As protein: CAIVRGRYF.

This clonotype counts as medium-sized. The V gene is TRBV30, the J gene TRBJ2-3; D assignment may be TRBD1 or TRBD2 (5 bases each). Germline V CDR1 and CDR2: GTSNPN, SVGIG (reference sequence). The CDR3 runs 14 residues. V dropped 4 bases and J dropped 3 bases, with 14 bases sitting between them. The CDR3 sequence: CAWNGGHRTDTQYF. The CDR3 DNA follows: TGTGCCTGGAACGGAGGACATCGGACAGATACGCAGTATTTT.

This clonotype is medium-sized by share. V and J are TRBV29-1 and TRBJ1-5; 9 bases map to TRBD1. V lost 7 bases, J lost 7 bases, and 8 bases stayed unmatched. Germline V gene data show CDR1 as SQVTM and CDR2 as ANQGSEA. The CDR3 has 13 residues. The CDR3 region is CSAGDRAGQPQHF. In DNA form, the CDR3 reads TGCAGCGCTGGGGACAGGGCGGGCCAGCCCCAGCATTTT. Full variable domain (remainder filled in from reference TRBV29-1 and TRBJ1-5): SAVISQKPSRDICQRGTSLTIQCQVDSQVTMMFWYRQQPGQSLTLIATANQGSEATYESGFVIDKFPISRPNLTFSTLTVSNMSPEDSSIYLCSAGDRAGQPQHFGDGTRLSIL.

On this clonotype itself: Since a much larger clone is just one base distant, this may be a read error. The CDR3 DNA reads TGTGCCATTAGGAGACCTAGTGGTGGCTACAGCTTC. Its translation: CAIRRPSGGYSF. The chain carries TRBV10-3 and TRBJ1-2; D is ambiguous. CDR1 is ENHRY, CDR2 SYGVKD, per germline. The length of the CDR3 is 12 residues.

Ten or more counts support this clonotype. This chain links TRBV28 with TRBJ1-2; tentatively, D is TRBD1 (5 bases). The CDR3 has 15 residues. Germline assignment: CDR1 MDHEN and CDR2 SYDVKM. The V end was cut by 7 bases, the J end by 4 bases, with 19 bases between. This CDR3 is CASTESAREGYGYTF. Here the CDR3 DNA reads TGTGCCAGCACAGAGTCGGCCAGGGAGGGCTATGGCTACACCTTC.

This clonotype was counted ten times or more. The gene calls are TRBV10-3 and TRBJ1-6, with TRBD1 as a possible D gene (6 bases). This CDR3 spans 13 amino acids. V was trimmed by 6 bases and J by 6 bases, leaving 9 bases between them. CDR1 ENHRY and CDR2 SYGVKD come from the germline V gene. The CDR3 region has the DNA TGTGCCATCAGGACAGGTCTTAATTCACCCCTCCACTTT. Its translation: CAIRTGLNSPLHF.

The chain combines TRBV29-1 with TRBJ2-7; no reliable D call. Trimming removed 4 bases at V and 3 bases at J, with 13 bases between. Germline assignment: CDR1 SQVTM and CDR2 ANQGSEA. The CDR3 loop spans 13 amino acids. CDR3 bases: TGCAGCGTTGTCCTGTTAAGTGGCTACGAGCAGTACTTC. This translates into CSVVLLSGYEQYF.

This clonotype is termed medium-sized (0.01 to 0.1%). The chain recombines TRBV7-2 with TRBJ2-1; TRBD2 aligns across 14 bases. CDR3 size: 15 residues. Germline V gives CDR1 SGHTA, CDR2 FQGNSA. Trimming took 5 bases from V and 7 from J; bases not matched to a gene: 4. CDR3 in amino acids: CASSQGLAGGNEQFF. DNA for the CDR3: TGTGCCAGCAGCCAAGGACTAGCGGGAGGTAATGAGCAGTTCTTC.

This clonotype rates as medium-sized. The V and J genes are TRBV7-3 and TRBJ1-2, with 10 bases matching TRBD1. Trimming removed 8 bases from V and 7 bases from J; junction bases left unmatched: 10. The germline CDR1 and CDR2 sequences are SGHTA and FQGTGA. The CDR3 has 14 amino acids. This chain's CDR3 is CASSPGTGVGGYTF. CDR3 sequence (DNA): TGTGCCAGCTCCCCAGGGACAGGGGTGGGTGGCTACACCTTC.

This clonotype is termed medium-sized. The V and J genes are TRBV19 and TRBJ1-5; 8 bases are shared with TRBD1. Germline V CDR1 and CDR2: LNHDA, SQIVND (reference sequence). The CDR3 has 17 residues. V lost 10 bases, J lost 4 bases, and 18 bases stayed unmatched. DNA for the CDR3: TGTGCCACCCCAGGGGGCGACAAGCAATCGGATAATCAGCCCCAGCATTTT. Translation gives CATPGGDKQSDNQPQHF. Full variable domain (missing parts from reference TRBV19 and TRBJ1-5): DGGITQSPKYLFRKEGQNVTLSCEQNLNHDAMYWYRQDPGQGLRLIYYSQIVNDFQKGDIAEGYSVSREKKESFPLTVTSAQKNPTAFYLCATPGGDKQSDNQPQHFGDGTRLSIL.

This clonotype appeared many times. The CDR3, as DNA: TGTGCCTGGAGTGCGACGGGAGTCACGAACACTGAAGCTTTCTTT. It is translated as CAWSATGVTNTEAFF. The chain uses TRBV30 and TRBJ1-1; no clear D gene. V lost 1 base and J 1 base, leaving 13 bases between the germline ends. CDR1 and CDR2 from the germline V gene are GTSNPN and SVGIG (reference sequence). The CDR3 is 15 residues long. Full variable domain (outside the CDR3, taken from reference TRBV30 and TRBJ1-1): SQTIHQWPATLVQPVGSPLSLECTVEGTSNPNLYWYRQAAGRGLQLLFYSVGIGQISSEVPQNLSASRPQDRQFILSSKKLLLSDSGFYLCAWSATGVTNTEAFFGQGTRLTVV.